These T cell receptor beta chains were read from a single sample in a study of blood T cells in healthy people across ages. TCRdb reprocessed the 5' RACE reads with MiXCR, giving one entry per CDR3 protein. The table shows 980,000 or so distinct CDR3 sequences, with under 50% occurring only once. Sequenced sample: blood. These receptors were taken from a man aged 25-40 years in good health. CDR3s include the opening cysteine and the closing phenylalanine or tryptophan. The D gene is left open where the match is weak. Not all rows give a size; the values are once, few, many and, for expanded clones, a class.

abundance | d_gene | j_gene | len | v_gene | CDR3nt | CDR3aa
few | . | TRBJ2-3 | 16 | TRBV5-1 | TGCGCCAGCAGCCCAACCGGGACTTCCCGCACAGATACGCAGTATTTT | CASSPTGTSRTDTQYF
. | . | TRBJ2-3 | 15 | TRBV24-1 | TGTGCCACCAGTGTGATGGGGGGCCACACAGATACGCAGTATTTT | CATSVMGGHTDTQYF
. | TRBD2 | TRBJ2-7 | 14 | TRBV3-1 | TGTGCCAGCAGCTCCCTCGGGGGGGCCAACGAGCAGTACTTC | CASSSLGGANEQYF
. | . | TRBJ2-1 | 10 | TRBV29-1 | TGCAGCGGCCAAGGGAATGAGCAGTTCTTC | CSGQGNEQFF
. | TRBD1 | TRBJ2-7 | 12 | TRBV29-1 | TGCAGCGTTGCACAGGGGTACGACGAGCAGTACTTC | CSVAQGYDEQYF
. | . | TRBJ2-7 | 14 | TRBV4-2 | TGTGCCAGCAGCCAAGAGTCAAGCGCATACGAGCAGTACTTC | CASSQESSAYEQYF
few | . | TRBJ1-2 | 13 | TRBV10-3 | TGTGCCATCAGTGAGAGTATGATCCCTGGCTACACCTTC | CAISESMIPGYTF
few | . | TRBJ2-3 | 16 | TRBV28 | TGTGCCAGCAGTTTTCCTACGGGAGAAAGCACAGATACGCAGTATTTT | CASSFPTGESTDTQYF
. | . | TRBJ2-5 | 15 | TRBV3-1 | TGTGCCAGCAGCCAAGAGGTGGGGTCACTTGGGACCCAGTACTTC | CASSQEVGSLGTQYF
many | TRBD2 | TRBJ2-1 | 16 | TRBV25-1 | TGTGCCAGTAGGACTAGCGGGGTTCCCTCCTACAATGAGCAGTTCTTC | CASRTSGVPSYNEQFF
. | . | TRBJ2-1 | 15 | TRBV9 | TGTGCCAGCAGCGTAGTAGGGGGATCCTACAATGAGCAGTTCTTC | CASSVVGGSYNEQFF
. | . | TRBJ2-1 | 14 | TRBV20-1 | TGCAGTGCTAGAGGGCGTGGGAGGTACAATGAGCAGTTCTTC | CSARGRGRYNEQFF
few | TRBD2 | TRBJ2-4 | 14 | TRBV6-6 | TGTGCCAGCACCAACGGGGGGAACCTAAACATTCAGTACTTC | CASTNGGNLNIQYF
. | TRBD1 | TRBJ1-2 | 16 | TRBV4-1 | TGCGCCAGCAGCCAAGGACAGGGAATGGGGTTGGACGGCTACACCTTC | CASSQGQGMGLDGYTF
many | . | TRBJ2-7 | 12 | TRBV29-1 | TGCAGCGTTGATTGGGGGGCCAACGAGCAGTACTTC | CSVDWGANEQYF